The sequence of this T cell receptor (beta chain) was determined in a study of CD8 T cells in Susac syndrome. When the RNA was reverse transcribed, random hexamers were used with an input of roughly 0.5 to 1 ug. A multiplex approach, immunoSEQ multiplex PCR, amplified TCR beta CDR3 across 54 Vbeta and 13 Jbeta. TCRdb analysed the immunoSEQ multiplex PCR reads with MiXCR anew, one entry per CDR3 protein. The sample contains some 180,000 distinct CDR3 sequences, approximately 94% of which appear only once. Negative isolation was used for CD8+ and CD4+ T cells and FACS enrichment for TEMRA cells. Comments on this clonotype: The antigen is undetermined.

Study-level results: The study conceded that its TCR sequencing and HLA analysis involved relatively few individuals.

The sequenced sample was CD4+ T cells from PBMCs. This clonotype originated in a human donor in good health.

The DNA for the CDR3 is TGTGCCAGCAGTCTCTTCGGGACAGGGGTAGAGACCCAGTACTTC. This gives the protein CASSLFGTGVETQYF. This chain uses TRBV28 with TRBJ2-5; 10 bases agree with TRBD1. The CDR3 contains 15 residues. Looked up from germline, CDR1 is MDHEN and CDR2 is SYDVKM. With 5 bases clipped from V and 4 bases from J, the junction kept 7 bases outside the gene matches.